The rows below give T cell receptor beta chains drawn from one sample of a study of blood T cell repertoires in COVID-19. Measured with immunoSEQ multiplex PCR; TCRdb has only the in-frame clones, and not every one. This table holds under 200,000 clones, roughly 80% found once. The specimen was peripheral blood. The receptors stem from a man in his sixties with acute or convalescent COVID-19. Each CDR3 is given with its conserved first and last residue. The order of the fields is clone size, J gene, D gene, V gene, CDR3 protein, CDR3 DNA. A D gene is named only where the DNA matches it firmly. Part of the rows lack a size; the others show once, few, many or a class for expanded clones.

clone size: once; J gene: TRBJ1-4; D gene: .; V gene: TRBV28; CDR3 protein: CASSLVGRTPTNEKLFF; CDR3 DNA: TGTGCCAGCAGTTTGGTGGGGCGCACACCAACTAATGAAAAACTGTTTTTT
clone size: .; J gene: TRBJ2-5; D gene: .; V gene: TRBV30; CDR3 protein: CAWSRDFGETQYF; CDR3 DNA: TGTGCCTGGAGCAGGGACTTTGGGGAGACCCAGTACTTC
clone size: few; J gene: TRBJ1-2; D gene: .; V gene: TRBV5-4; CDR3 protein: CASSLENRVSGGYTF; CDR3 DNA: TGTGCCAGCAGCTTGGAAAACAGGGTTAGTGGCGGCTACACCTTC
clone size: few; J gene: TRBJ1-1; D gene: .; V gene: TRBV7-9; CDR3 protein: CASTPELLSGPEAFF; CDR3 DNA: TGTGCCAGCACCCCAGAGCTCCTTTCTGGGCCTGAAGCTTTCTTT
clone size: .; J gene: TRBJ2-1; D gene: TRBD1; V gene: TRBV4-1; CDR3 protein: CASSQDGTGQNEQFF; CDR3 DNA: TGCGCCAGCAGCCAGGACGGGACAGGGCAGAATGAGCAGTTCTTC
clone size: .; J gene: TRBJ1-2; D gene: TRBD1; V gene: TRBV3-1/TRBV3-2; CDR3 protein: CASSQDRQGGVGYGYTF; CDR3 DNA: TGTGCCAGCAGCCAAGATCGCCAGGGGGGTGTGGGGTATGGCTACACCTTC
clone size: .; J gene: TRBJ2-1; D gene: .; V gene: TRBV6-5; CDR3 protein: CASSWTDNEQFF; CDR3 DNA: TGTGCCAGCAGTTGGACAGACAATGAGCAGTTCTTC
clone size: .; J gene: TRBJ2-4; D gene: .; V gene: TRBV12-3/TRBV12-4; CDR3 protein: CASSFGREDIQYF; CDR3 DNA: TGTGCCAGCAGTTTCGGCAGGGAGGACATTCAGTACTTC
clone size: few; J gene: TRBJ1-6; D gene: TRBD1; V gene: TRBV5-1; CDR3 protein: CASSTEPRDRATSPLHF; CDR3 DNA: TGCGCCAGCAGCACCGAACCCCGGGACAGGGCCACTTCACCCCTCCACTTT
clone size: .; J gene: TRBJ1-1; D gene: TRBD1; V gene: TRBV19; CDR3 protein: CASSTSWTGGTEAFF; CDR3 DNA: TGTGCCAGTAGTACATCTTGGACAGGGGGCACTGAAGCTTTCTTT
clone size: .; J gene: TRBJ1-1; D gene: .; V gene: TRBV9; CDR3 protein: CASSALSGNTEAFF; CDR3 DNA: TGTGCCAGCAGCGCTTTATCGGGGAACACTGAAGCTTTCTTT
clone size: .; J gene: TRBJ2-7; D gene: TRBD2; V gene: TRBV30; CDR3 protein: CAWSVGLAGGYEQYF; CDR3 DNA: TGTGCCTGGAGTGTAGGGCTAGCGGGGGGCTACGAGCAGTACTTC
clone size: .; J gene: TRBJ2-1; D gene: TRBD2; V gene: TRBV28; CDR3 protein: CASGGNYNEQFF; CDR3 DNA: TGTGCTAGCGGGGGGAACTACAATGAGCAGTTCTTC
clone size: .; J gene: TRBJ1-1; D gene: .; V gene: TRBV19; CDR3 protein: CASSQPGLEAFF; CDR3 DNA: TGTGCCAGTAGTCAGCCAGGGCTTGAAGCTTTCTTT
clone size: once; J gene: TRBJ1-1; D gene: .; V gene: TRBV6-1; CDR3 protein: CASSEKWRPGASTEAFF; CDR3 DNA: TGTGCCAGCAGTGAAAAGTGGCGGCCTGGGGCCAGCACTGAAGCTTTCTTT
clone size: .; J gene: TRBJ2-1; D gene: .; V gene: TRBV14; CDR3 protein: CASSQGRGLIYNEQFF; CDR3 DNA: TGTGCCAGCAGCCAAGGCCGGGGGTTAATCTACAATGAGCAGTTCTTC
clone size: few; J gene: TRBJ1-1; D gene: .; V gene: TRBV25-1; CDR3 protein: CASQQGYTEAFF; CDR3 DNA: TGTGCCAGTCAACAGGGATATACTGAAGCTTTCTTT
clone size: once; J gene: TRBJ2-1; D gene: TRBD1; V gene: TRBV5-1; CDR3 protein: CASSGQDYNEQFF; CDR3 DNA: TGCGCCAGCAGCGGACAGGACTACAATGAGCAGTTCTTC
clone size: .; J gene: TRBJ2-7; D gene: TRBD1; V gene: TRBV27; CDR3 protein: CASSLLRQGVVEQYF; CDR3 DNA: TGTGCCAGCAGTTTACTAAGACAGGGGGTGGTCGAGCAGTACTTC
clone size: .; J gene: TRBJ2-3; D gene: TRBD1; V gene: TRBV6-1; CDR3 protein: CASSEGQGADTQYF; CDR3 DNA: TGTGCCAGCAGTGAAGGACAGGGGGCGGATACGCAGTATTTT
clone size: .; J gene: TRBJ2-2; D gene: .; V gene: TRBV9; CDR3 protein: CASRTGANTGELFF; CDR3 DNA: TGTGCCAGCAGAACCGGGGCGAACACCGGGGAGCTGTTTTTT
clone size: .; J gene: TRBJ1-2; D gene: .; V gene: TRBV18; CDR3 protein: CASSGDNRGYTF; CDR3 DNA: TGTGCCAGCTCAGGGGACAATCGAGGCTACACCTTC
clone size: once; J gene: TRBJ2-7; D gene: TRBD1; V gene: TRBV10-2; CDR3 protein: CASSGQKLYEQYF; CDR3 DNA: TGCGCCAGCTCGGGACAGAAATTGTACGAGCAGTACTTC
clone size: .; J gene: TRBJ2-1; D gene: TRBD2; V gene: TRBV4-1; CDR3 protein: CASRNPGTSGLNEQFF; CDR3 DNA: TGCGCCAGCAGGAATCCCGGGACTAGCGGGCTGAATGAGCAGTTCTTC
clone size: .; J gene: TRBJ1-2; D gene: .; V gene: TRBV12-3/TRBV12-4; CDR3 protein: CASSLKDPGGYTF; CDR3 DNA: TGTGCCAGCAGTCTCAAGGACCCGGGGGGCTACACCTTC
clone size: once; J gene: TRBJ1-2; D gene: .; V gene: TRBV19; CDR3 protein: CASTGDPLAPYGYTF; CDR3 DNA: TGTGCCAGTACGGGAGACCCCCTAGCCCCCTATGGCTACACCTTC
clone size: .; J gene: TRBJ1-1; D gene: TRBD1; V gene: TRBV5-8; CDR3 protein: CASSFGTENTEAFF; CDR3 DNA: TGTGCCAGCAGCTTCGGGACAGAGAACACTGAAGCTTTCTTT
clone size: .; J gene: TRBJ2-1; D gene: TRBD1; V gene: TRBV20-1; CDR3 protein: CSVDRANEQFF; CDR3 DNA: TGCAGTGTGGACAGGGCCAATGAGCAGTTCTTC
clone size: .; J gene: TRBJ1-2; D gene: .; V gene: TRBV19; CDR3 protein: CASSIKGGNYGYTF; CDR3 DNA: TGTGCCAGTAGTATAAAGGGAGGCAACTATGGCTACACCTTC
clone size: .; J gene: TRBJ1-1; D gene: .; V gene: TRBV2; CDR3 protein: CASSQAGGNAEAFF; CDR3 DNA: TGTGCCAGCAGTCAGGCGGGAGGGAACGCTGAAGCTTTCTTT
clone size: many; J gene: TRBJ2-7; D gene: TRBD1; V gene: TRBV4-1; CDR3 protein: CASSHHRGSYEQYF; CDR3 DNA: TGCGCCAGCAGCCACCACAGGGGTTCCTACGAGCAGTACTTC
clone size: .; J gene: TRBJ2-2; D gene: .; V gene: TRBV30; CDR3 protein: CAWKEGPNTGELFF; CDR3 DNA: TGTGCCTGGAAAGAGGGTCCAAACACCGGGGAGCTGTTTTTT
clone size: once; J gene: TRBJ1-1; D gene: .; V gene: TRBV9; CDR3 protein: CASSPLVGGNTEAFF; CDR3 DNA: TGTGCCAGCAGCCCCCTTGTGGGAGGGAACACTGAAGCTTTCTTT
clone size: .; J gene: TRBJ2-5; D gene: TRBD1; V gene: TRBV19; CDR3 protein: CASSTPRTGGVQTQYF; CDR3 DNA: TGTGCCAGTAGTACCCCTCGGACAGGGGGAGTACAGACCCAGTACTTC
clone size: few; J gene: TRBJ2-2; D gene: .; V gene: TRBV18; CDR3 protein: CASSPPSAGTGELFF; CDR3 DNA: TGTGCCAGCTCACCACCCTCCGCGGGTACCGGGGAGCTGTTTTTT
clone size: few; J gene: TRBJ1-6; D gene: .; V gene: TRBV13; CDR3 protein: CASSLGQGGSPLHF; CDR3 DNA: TGTGCCAGCAGCTTAGGGCAGGGAGGCTCACCCCTCCACTTT
clone size: .; J gene: TRBJ2-7; D gene: .; V gene: TRBV3-1/TRBV3-2; CDR3 protein: CASSQEADNYEQYF; CDR3 DNA: TGTGCCAGCAGCCAAGAAGCGGATAACTACGAGCAGTACTTC
clone size: .; J gene: TRBJ2-5; D gene: TRBD2; V gene: TRBV19; CDR3 protein: CASSLVAGGIGETQYF; CDR3 DNA: TGTGCCAGTAGCCTGGTAGCGGGGGGTATTGGAGAGACCCAGTACTTC
clone size: .; J gene: TRBJ1-6; D gene: TRBD1; V gene: TRBV6-2/TRBV6-3; CDR3 protein: CASSYAGTGFSPLHF; CDR3 DNA: TGTGCCAGCAGTTACGCCGGGACAGGGTTTTCACCCCTCCACTTT
clone size: medium-sized; J gene: TRBJ1-2; D gene: .; V gene: TRBV4-1; CDR3 protein: CASSRLGGTNYGYTF; CDR3 DNA: TGCGCCAGCAGCCGGCTGGGAGGAACTAACTATGGCTACACCTTC
clone size: few; J gene: TRBJ2-5; D gene: .; V gene: TRBV7-2; CDR3 protein: CASSLAEGERETQYF; CDR3 DNA: TGTGCCAGCAGCTTAGCGGAGGGAGAACGGGAGACCCAGTACTTC
clone size: .; J gene: TRBJ1-4; D gene: .; V gene: TRBV28; CDR3 protein: CASGGGGNEKLFF; CDR3 DNA: TGTGCCAGCGGCGGGGGGGGGAATGAAAAACTGTTTTTT
clone size: .; J gene: TRBJ1-5; D gene: .; V gene: TRBV19; CDR3 protein: CASSTPRSLSGFSQPQHF; CDR3 DNA: TGTGCCAGTAGTACTCCCCGATCCCTTTCGGGGTTTTCTCAGCCCCAGCATTTT
clone size: .; J gene: TRBJ2-1; D gene: TRBD1; V gene: TRBV6-5; CDR3 protein: CASSYLGQGAKNEQFF; CDR3 DNA: TGTGCCAGCAGTTACTTGGGACAGGGGGCAAAGAATGAGCAGTTCTTC
clone size: .; J gene: TRBJ1-2; D gene: TRBD1; V gene: TRBV5-1; CDR3 protein: CASSFETGHGYTF; CDR3 DNA: TGCGCCAGCAGCTTCGAGACAGGGCACGGCTACACCTTC
clone size: .; J gene: TRBJ1-1; D gene: .; V gene: TRBV11-2; CDR3 protein: CASSLVLEAFF; CDR3 DNA: TGTGCCAGCAGCTTAGTTCTTGAAGCTTTCTTT
clone size: .; J gene: TRBJ2-6; D gene: .; V gene: TRBV15; CDR3 protein: CATSRAGSGANVLTF; CDR3 DNA: TGTGCCACCAGCAGAGCAGGGTCTGGGGCCAACGTCCTGACTTTC
clone size: once; J gene: TRBJ2-2; D gene: .; V gene: TRBV5-1; CDR3 protein: CASSRGTYNTGELFF; CDR3 DNA: TGCGCCAGCAGCCGGGGGACTTATAACACCGGGGAGCTGTTTTTT